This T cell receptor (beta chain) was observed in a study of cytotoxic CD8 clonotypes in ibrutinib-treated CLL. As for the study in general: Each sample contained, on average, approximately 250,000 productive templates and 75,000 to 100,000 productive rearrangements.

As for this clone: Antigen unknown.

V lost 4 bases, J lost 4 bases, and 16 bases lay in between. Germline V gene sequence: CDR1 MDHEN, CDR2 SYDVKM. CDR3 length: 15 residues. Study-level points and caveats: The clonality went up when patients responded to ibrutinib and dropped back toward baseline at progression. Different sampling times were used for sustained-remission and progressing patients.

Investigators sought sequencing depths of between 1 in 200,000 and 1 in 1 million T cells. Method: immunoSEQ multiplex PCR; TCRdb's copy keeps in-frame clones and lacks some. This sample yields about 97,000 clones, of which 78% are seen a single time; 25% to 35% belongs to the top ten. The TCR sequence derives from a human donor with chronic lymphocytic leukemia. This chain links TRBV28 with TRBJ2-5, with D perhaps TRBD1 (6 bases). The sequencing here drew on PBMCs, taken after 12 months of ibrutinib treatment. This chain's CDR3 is CASSSTGTGRETQYF. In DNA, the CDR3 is TGTGCCAGCAGTTCCACAGGAACAGGGCGAGAGACCCAGTACTTC.